This TCR beta chain is drawn from a study of T cell repertoires in cytomegalovirus infection. Across the whole study: Shared public TCR beta signatures pointed to both CMV infection and a matching HLA type.

Germline CDR1 SGHVS, CDR2 FQNEAQ. The CDR3 runs to 16 residues. Trimming removed 0 bases from V and 5 bases from J, with 16 bases in between. This clonotype has only a few counts. Its matching antigen is unknown. One entry per CDR3 protein results from TCRdb running MiXCR on the reads. The profile shows 57,000 or so distinct CDR3 sequences, 33% of them singletons. Input material: PBMCs, sequenced either directly or after in vitro stimulation (not recorded which). This chain connects TRBV7-8 to TRBJ2-5, with D possibly TRBD1 on 6 matching bases. The sequence was collected from a human donor in good health (CMV status not recorded). Some clones in this sample may be carry-over from other donors' samples. Here the CDR3 reads CASSLARDRHRETQYF. CDR3 DNA: TGTGCCAGCAGCTTAGCGAGAGACAGGCATCGGGAGACCCAGTACTTC.